This section outlines one T cell receptor beta chain sequence together with its context. Source study methods: From reference gene primer amplification, estimates of nucleated cell counts were derived. The table came from immunoSEQ multiplex PCR; TCRdb's copy has only in-frame clones and leaves some out. V, J and clone size were drawn from that table, and D and trimming were deduced from the DNA. This table has more than 250,000 clones, around 80% appearing once. The data stem from a study of blood T cell repertoires in COVID-19. Across the study: T cells, B-cell-depleted T cells, or PBMCs supplied cDNA or gDNA.

This CDR3 region has 15 residues. Germline V lookup: CDR1 SGHNT, CDR2 YYREEE (reference sequence). The ends were cut back, 0 bases at V and 10 bases at J, with 18 bases in the middle. The study drew participants aged about 18 to 89 years from approximately 25 US areas. A COVID-19 case had been met by exposed participants during the 2 weeks before study entry. The V and J genes are TRBV5-4 and TRBJ2-3, with D perhaps TRBD2 (6 bases). The receptor was derived from a man aged 35-49 years who had been exposed to COVID-19. Material: PBMCs or T cells enriched from blood (not recorded which). CDR3 in amino acids: CASSLGSGIMDPQYF. CDR3 nucleotides: TGTGCCAGCAGCTTGGGTAGCGGTATTATGGATCCGCAGTATTTT. Full variable domain (outside the CDR3, taken from reference TRBV5-4 and TRBJ2-3): ETGVTQSPTHLIKTRGQQVTLRCSSQSGHNTVSWYQQALGQGPQFIFQYYREEENGRGNFPPRFSGLQFPNYSSELNVNALELDDSALYLCASSLGSGIMDPQYFGPGTRLTVL.